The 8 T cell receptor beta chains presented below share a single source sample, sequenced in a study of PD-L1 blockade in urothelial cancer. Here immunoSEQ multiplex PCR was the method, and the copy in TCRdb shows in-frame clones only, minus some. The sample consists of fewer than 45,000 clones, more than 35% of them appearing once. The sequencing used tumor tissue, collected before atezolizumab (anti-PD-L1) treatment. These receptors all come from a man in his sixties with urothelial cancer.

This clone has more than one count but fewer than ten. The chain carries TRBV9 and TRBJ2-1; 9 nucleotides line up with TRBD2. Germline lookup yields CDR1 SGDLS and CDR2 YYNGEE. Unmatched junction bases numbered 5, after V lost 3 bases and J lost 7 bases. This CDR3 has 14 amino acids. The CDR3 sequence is CASSGSGGRNEQFF. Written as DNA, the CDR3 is TGTGCCAGCAGCGGTAGCGGGGGAAGGAATGAGCAGTTCTTC.

The DNA for the CDR3 is TGTGCCAGCAGCGTGGATATTCCTGCGGCTTTCTTT. As protein: CASSVDIPAAFF. The chain employs TRBV28 and TRBJ1-1; D unclear. The CDR3 extends over 12 amino acids. Germline V gene sequence: CDR1 MDHEN, CDR2 SYDVKM. The V end lost 6 bases, the J end lost 11 bases, and 16 bases lay between the germline ends. The entire variable domain, with the rest obtained from reference TRBV28 and TRBJ1-1, is as follows: DVKVTQSSRYLVKRTGEKVFLECVQDMDHENMFWYRQDPGLGLRLIYFSYDVKMKEKGDIPEGYSVSREKKERFSLILESASTNQTSMYLCASSVDIPAAFFGQGTRLTVV.

This CDR3 is CASSLTSGGTQYF. CDR3 coding DNA: TGTGCCAGCAGTTTAACTAGCGGTGGGACCCAGTACTTC. The V gene is TRBV28, the J gene TRBJ2-5, with 8 nucleotides matching TRBD2. The CDR3 extends over 13 amino acids. From germline, CDR1 is MDHEN and CDR2 SYDVKM. J lost 7 bases, V lost 2 bases, and 3 bases had no gene match.

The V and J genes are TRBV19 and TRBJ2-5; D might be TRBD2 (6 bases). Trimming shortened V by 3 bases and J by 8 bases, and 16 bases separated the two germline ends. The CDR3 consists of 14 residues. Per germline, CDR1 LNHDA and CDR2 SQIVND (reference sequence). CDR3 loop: CASSILAPGETQYF. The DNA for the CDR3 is TGTGCCAGTAGTATCCTAGCGCCGGGGGARACCCAGTACTTC.

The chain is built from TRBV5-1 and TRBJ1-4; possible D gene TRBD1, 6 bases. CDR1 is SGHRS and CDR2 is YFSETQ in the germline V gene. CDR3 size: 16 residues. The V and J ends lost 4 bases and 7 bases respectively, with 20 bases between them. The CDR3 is CASSASATGTFEKLFF. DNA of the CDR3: TGCGCCAGCAGCGCTTCCGCGACAGGAACTTTTGAAAAACTGTTTTTT.

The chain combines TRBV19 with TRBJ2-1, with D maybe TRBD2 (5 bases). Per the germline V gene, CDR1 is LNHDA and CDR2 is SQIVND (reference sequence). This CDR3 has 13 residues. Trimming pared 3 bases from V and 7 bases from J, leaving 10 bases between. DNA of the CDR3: TGTGCCAGTAGTATTAAGGTAGCGAATGAGCAGTTCTTC. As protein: CASSIKVANEQFF.

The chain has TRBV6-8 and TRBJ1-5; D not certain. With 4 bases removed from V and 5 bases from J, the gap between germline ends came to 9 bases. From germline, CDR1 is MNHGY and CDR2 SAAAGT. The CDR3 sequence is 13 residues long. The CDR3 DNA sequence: TGTGCCAGCAGTTCCGAGGGATATCAGCCCCAGCATTTT. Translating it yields CASSSEGYQPQHF.

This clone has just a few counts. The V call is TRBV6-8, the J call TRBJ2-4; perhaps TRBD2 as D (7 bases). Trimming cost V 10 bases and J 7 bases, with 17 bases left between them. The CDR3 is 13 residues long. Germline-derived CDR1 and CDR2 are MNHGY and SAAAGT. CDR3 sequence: CATAGEGVNIQYF. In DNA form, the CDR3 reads TGTGCCACCGCGGGGGAGGGGGTGAACATTCAGTACTTC.